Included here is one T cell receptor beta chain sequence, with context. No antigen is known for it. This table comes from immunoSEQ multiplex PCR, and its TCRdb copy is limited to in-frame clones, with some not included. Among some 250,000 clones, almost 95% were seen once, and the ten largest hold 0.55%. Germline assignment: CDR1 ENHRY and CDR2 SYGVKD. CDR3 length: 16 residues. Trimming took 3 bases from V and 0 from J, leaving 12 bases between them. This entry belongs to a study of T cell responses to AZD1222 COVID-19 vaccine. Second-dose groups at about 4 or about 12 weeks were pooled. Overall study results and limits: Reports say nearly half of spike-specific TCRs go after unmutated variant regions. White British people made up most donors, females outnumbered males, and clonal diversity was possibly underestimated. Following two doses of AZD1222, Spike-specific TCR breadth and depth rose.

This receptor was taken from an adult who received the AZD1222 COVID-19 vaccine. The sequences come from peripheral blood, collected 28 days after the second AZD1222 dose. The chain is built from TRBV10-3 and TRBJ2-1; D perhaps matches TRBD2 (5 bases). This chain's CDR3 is CAISDSRGSSYNEQFF. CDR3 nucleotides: TGTGCCATCAGTGACTCACGGGGAAGCTCCTACAATGAGCAGTTCTTC.